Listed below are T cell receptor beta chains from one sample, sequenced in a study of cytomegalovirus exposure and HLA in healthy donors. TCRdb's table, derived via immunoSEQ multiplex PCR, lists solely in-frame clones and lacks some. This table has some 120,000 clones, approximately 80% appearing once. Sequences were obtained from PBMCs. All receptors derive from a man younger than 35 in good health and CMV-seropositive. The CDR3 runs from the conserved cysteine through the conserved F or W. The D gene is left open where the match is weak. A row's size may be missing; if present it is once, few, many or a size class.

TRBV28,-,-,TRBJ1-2,TGTGCCAGCAGTTTACGTCGCTATGGCTACACCTTC,CASSLRRYGYTF
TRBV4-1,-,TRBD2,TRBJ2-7,TGCGCCAGCAGCCTAGCGGGGGGCTCCTACGAGCAGTACTTC,CASSLAGGSYEQYF
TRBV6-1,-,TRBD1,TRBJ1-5,TGTGCCAGCAGTGCTATAATTACAGGGGGATCTCAGCCCCAGCATTTT,CASSAIITGGSQPQHF
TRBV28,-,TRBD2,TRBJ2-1,TGTGCCAGCAGTCCCATCCCCCTAAGCAGCGGGAGGGCGTACAATGAGCAGTTCTTC,CASSPIPLSSGRAYNEQFF
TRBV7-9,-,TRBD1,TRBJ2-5,TGTGCCAGCAAGCAAATTGGACAGGGGGAGACCCAGTACTTC,CASKQIGQGETQYF
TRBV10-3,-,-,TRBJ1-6,TGTGCCATCAGTGAGTCAGCGGCCGCCTCCTATAATTCACCCCTCCACTTT,CAISESAAASYNSPLHF
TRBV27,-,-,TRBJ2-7,TGTGCCAGCAGTTCCCGAGAGCGGCTCTCCTACGAGCAGTACTTC,CASSSRERLSYEQYF
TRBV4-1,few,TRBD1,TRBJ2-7,TGCGCCAGCAGCCAAGATTGGTATGGGACAGAGTACTACGAGCAGTACTTC,CASSQDWYGTEYYEQYF
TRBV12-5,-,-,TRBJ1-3,TGTGCTAGTGGTCTTTTTGGAAACACCATATATTTT,CASGLFGNTIYF
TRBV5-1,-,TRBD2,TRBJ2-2,TGCGCCAGCAGCTTGGGGACTAGCGGGAGGAACACCGGGGAGCTGTTTTTT,CASSLGTSGRNTGELFF
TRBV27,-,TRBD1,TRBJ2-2,TGTGCCAGCAGTTCCCCCGGGACAGCAAGCAACCCGAACACCGGGGAGCTGTTTTTT,CASSSPGTASNPNTGELFF
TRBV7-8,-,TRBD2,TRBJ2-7,TGTGCCAGCAGCTATCGGACTAGCGGGGGGCGGGAGCAGTACTTC,CASSYRTSGGREQYF
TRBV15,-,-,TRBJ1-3,TGTGCCACCAGCCGGGGCGGGAACTCTGGAAACACCATATATTTT,CATSRGGNSGNTIYF
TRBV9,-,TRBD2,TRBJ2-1,TGTGCCAGCAGCGTAGGGGGTAGCGGGGATGAGCAGTTCTTC,CASSVGGSGDEQFF
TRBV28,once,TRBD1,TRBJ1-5,TGTGCCAGCAGACAGGGGGCCCGGCCCCAGCATTTT,CASRQGARPQHF
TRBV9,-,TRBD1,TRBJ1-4,TGTGCCAGCAGCGCCAGCCGGGACAGGGGGTTGAAAGAGCGCAATGAAAAACTGTTTTTT,CASSASRDRGLKERNEKLFF
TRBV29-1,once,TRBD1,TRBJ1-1,TGCAGCGTCCGGACAGGGGAGGTTTTCGGCACTGAAGCTTTCTTT,CSVRTGEVFGTEAFF
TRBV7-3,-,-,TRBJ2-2,TGTGCCAGCAGCTCGCCCCTAATGGGGGGAACCGGGGAGCTGTTTTTT,CASSSPLMGGTGELFF
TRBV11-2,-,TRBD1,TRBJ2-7,TGTGCCAGCAGCTTAGCACAGGGGGCCTACGAGCAGTACTTC,CASSLAQGAYEQYF
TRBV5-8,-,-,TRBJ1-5,TGTGCCAGCAGCTTCTTTAATCAGCCCCAGCATTTT,CASSFFNQPQHF